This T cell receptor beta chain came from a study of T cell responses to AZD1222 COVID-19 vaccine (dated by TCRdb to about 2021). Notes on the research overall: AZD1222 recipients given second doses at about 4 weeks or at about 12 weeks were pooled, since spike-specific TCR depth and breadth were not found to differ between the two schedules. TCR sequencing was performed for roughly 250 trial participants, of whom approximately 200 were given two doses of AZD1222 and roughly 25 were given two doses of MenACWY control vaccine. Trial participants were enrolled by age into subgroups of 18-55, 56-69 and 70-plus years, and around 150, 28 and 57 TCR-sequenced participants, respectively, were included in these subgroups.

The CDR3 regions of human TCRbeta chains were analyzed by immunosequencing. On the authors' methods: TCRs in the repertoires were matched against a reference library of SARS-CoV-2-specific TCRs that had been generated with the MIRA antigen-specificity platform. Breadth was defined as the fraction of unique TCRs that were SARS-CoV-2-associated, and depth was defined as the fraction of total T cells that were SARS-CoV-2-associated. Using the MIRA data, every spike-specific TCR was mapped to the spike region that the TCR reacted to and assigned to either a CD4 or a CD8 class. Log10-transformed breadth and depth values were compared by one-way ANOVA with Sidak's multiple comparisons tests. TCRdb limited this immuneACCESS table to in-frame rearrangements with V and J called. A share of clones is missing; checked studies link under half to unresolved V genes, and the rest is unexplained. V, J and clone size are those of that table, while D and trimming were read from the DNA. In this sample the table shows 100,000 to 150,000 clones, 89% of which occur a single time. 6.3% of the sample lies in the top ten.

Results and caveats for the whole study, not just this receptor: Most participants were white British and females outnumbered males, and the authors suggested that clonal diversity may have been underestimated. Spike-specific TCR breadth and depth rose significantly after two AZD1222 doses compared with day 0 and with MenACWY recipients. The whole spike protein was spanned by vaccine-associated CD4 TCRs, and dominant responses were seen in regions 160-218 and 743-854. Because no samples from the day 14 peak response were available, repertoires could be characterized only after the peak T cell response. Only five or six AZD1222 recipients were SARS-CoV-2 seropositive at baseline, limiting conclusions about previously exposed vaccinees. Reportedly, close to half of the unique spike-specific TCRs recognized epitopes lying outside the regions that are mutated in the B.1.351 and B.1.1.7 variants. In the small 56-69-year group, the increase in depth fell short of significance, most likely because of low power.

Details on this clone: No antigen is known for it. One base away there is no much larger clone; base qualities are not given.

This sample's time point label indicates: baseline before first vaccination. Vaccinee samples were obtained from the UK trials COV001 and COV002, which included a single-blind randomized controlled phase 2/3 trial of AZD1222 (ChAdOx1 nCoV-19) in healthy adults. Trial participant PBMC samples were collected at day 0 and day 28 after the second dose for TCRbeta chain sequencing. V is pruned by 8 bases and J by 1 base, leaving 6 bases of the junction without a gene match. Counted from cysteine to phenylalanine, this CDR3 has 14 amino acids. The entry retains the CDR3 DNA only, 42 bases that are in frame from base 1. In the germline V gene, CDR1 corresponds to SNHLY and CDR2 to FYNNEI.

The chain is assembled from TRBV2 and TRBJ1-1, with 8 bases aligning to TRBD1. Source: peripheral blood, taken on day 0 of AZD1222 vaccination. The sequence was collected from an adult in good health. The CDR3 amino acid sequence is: CASAWGQENTEAFF. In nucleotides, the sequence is TGTGCCAGCGCTTGGGGACAGGAGAACACTGAAGCTTTCTTT.